A single sample gave rise to the 26 T cell receptor beta chains below, sequenced in a study of cytomegalovirus exposure and HLA in healthy donors. The PCR made use of 60 Vbeta and 13 Jbeta primers. Sequencing used immunoSEQ multiplex PCR; TCRdb keeps in-frame clones, though not all of them. Among about 110,000 clones listed, 70% to 80% were seen once. Sample: PBMCs. These TCRs come from a woman in her 40s in good health and CMV-seronegative.

This sequence joins TRBV7-2 and TRBJ2-1; weak D call: TRBD1 (5 bases). CDR3 length: 13 residues. V was cut by 4 bases and J by 9 bases, with 13 bases left in between. Per the germline V gene, CDR1 is SGHTA and CDR2 is FQGNSA. The CDR3 loop is CASSSRDGGEQFF. The CDR3, as DNA: TGTGCCAGCAGCTCCAGGGATGGTGGTGAGCAGTTCTTC. The full variable domain, in which reference TRBV7-2 and TRBJ2-1 provide the parts outside the CDR3, is GAGVSQSPSNKVTEKGKDVELRCDPISGHTALYWYRQSLGQGLEFLIYFQGNSAPDKSGLPSDRFSAERTGGSVSTLTIQRTQQEDSAVYLCASSSRDGGEQFFGPGTRLTVL.

This clone appeared a single time. This chain links TRBV28 with TRBJ1-3, with D unclear. CDR1 is MDHEN and CDR2 is SYDVKM in the germline V gene. Trimming pared 5 bases from V and 0 bases from J, leaving 11 bases between. The CDR3 sequence is 15 residues long. CDR3 region: CASSPGDNSGNTIYF. In nucleotides, the CDR3 is TGTGCCAGCAGTCCCGGGGATAACTCTGGAAACACCATATATTTT.

The chain joins TRBV10-3 to TRBJ2-7, with a possible D match to TRBD2 (5 bases). The CDR3 length is 14 residues. The germline V and J ends were trimmed by 2 bases and 2 bases, with 10 bases remaining between them. Germline V gives CDR1 ENHRY, CDR2 SYGVKD. CDR3 DNA sequence: TGTGCCATCAGTGAGCGCGGGCCGGCCTACGAGCAGTACTTC. Its protein is CAISERGPAYEQYF.

V usage is TRBV9 and J usage is TRBJ2-7; 14 nucleotides agree with TRBD2. The CDR3 runs to 15 residues. Germline loops: CDR1 SGDLS, CDR2 YYNGEE. V dropped 4 bases and J dropped 4; count of bases not matched to a gene: 4. Written as DNA, the CDR3 is TGTGCCAGCAGCCCCGGGACTAGCGGGGGTTACGAGCAGTACTTC. Translation gives CASSPGTSGGYEQYF.

This chain uses TRBV19 with TRBJ1-2, with a weak D call TRBD1 (5 bases). CDR3 size: 15 residues. With 6 bases removed from V and 4 bases from J, the gap between germline ends came to 18 bases. In germline, CDR1 is LNHDA, CDR2 SQIVND (reference sequence). The CDR3 region has the DNA TGTGCCAGTAGGGTAGACAGCTCCAGCGCCTATGGCTACACCTTC. This gives the protein CASRVDSSSAYGYTF.

V usage is TRBV5-1 and J usage is TRBJ2-3; 11 bases map to TRBD2. V lost 5 bases, J lost 0 bases, and 8 bases stayed unmatched. Looked up from germline, CDR1 is SGHRS and CDR2 is YFSETQ. The CDR3 spans 17 residues. CDR3: CASSRSGGVVSTDTQYF. In DNA, the CDR3 is TGCGCCAGCAGTCGTAGCGGGGGGGTGGTGAGCACAGATACGCAGTATTTT.

The gene calls are TRBV7-8 and TRBJ2-6; tentative D call: TRBD2 (7 bases). The CDR3 is 17 residues long. CDR1 and CDR2 from the germline V gene are SGHVS and FQNEAQ. V lost 7 bases, J lost 0 bases, and 16 bases lay in between. CDR3 amino acids: CASISRGGLSGANVLTF. The CDR3 nucleotides are TGTGCCAGCATCAGTAGGGGGGGACTCTCTGGGGCCAACGTCCTGACTTTC.

V is TRBV5-6 and J is TRBJ2-7; TRBD2 agrees at 11 bases. Germline CDR1 is SGHDT and CDR2 is YYEEEE. V gave up 0 bases and J gave up 7 bases; unmatched junction bases: 3. The CDR3 length is 14 residues. The chain's CDR3 is CASSLGLAGHEQYF. DNA for the CDR3: TGTGCCAGCAGCTTGGGACTAGCGGGACATGAGCAGTACTTC. Complete variable domain (other parts from reference TRBV5-6 and TRBJ2-7): DAGVTQSPTHLIKTRGQQVTLRCSPKSGHDTVSWYQQALGQGPQFIFQYYEEEERQRGNFPDRFSGHQFPNYSSELNVNALLLGDSALYLCASSLGLAGHEQYFGPGTRLTVT.

The chain carries TRBV19 and TRBJ2-2, with D perhaps matching TRBD1 (6 bases). Germline-derived CDR1 and CDR2 are LNHDA and SQIVND (reference sequence). CDR3 length equals 15 residues. Trimming pared 5 bases from V and 2 bases from J, leaving 12 bases between. In nucleotides, the CDR3 is TGTGCCAGTAGTTCGTACAGGGAAAACACCGGGGAGCTGTTTTTT. It encodes CASSSYRENTGELFF.

This clone has just one count. The chain combines TRBV6-6 with TRBJ2-1, with D possibly TRBD2 on 5 matching bases. CDR1 and CDR2 from the germline V gene are MNHNY and SVGAGI (reference sequence). The CDR3 covers 16 residues. Trimming pared 2 bases from V and 5 bases from J, leaving 16 bases between. In DNA form, the CDR3 reads TGTGCCAGCAGTTACGGGTCCCGGACTTTGCACAATGAGCAGTTCTTC. Translation: CASSYGSRTLHNEQFF.

The chain has TRBV19 and TRBJ1-4; TRBD1 agrees at 10 bases. With 6 bases clipped from V and 8 bases from J, the junction kept 9 bases outside the gene matches. Germline V gives CDR1 LNHDA, CDR2 SQIVND (reference sequence). The CDR3 has 15 residues. CDR3 DNA: TGTGCCAGTAGCCCCAGGGGACAGGGGATGGAAAAACTGTTTTTT. It specifies CASSPRGQGMEKLFF.

The rearrangement uses TRBV28 and TRBJ1-2; D not resolved. This CDR3 contains 13 residues. In germline, CDR1 is MDHEN, CDR2 SYDVKM. Trimming removed 8 bases from V and 0 bases from J, with 10 bases in between. As DNA, the CDR3 is TGTGCCAGCGGCACACAGACTAACTATGGCTACACCTTC. Encoded protein: CASGTQTNYGYTF.

This chain joins TRBV7-2 and TRBJ2-3, with TRBD1 matching over 8 bases. This CDR3 comprises 15 residues. Germline CDR1 SGHTA, CDR2 FQGNSA. Trimming took 5 bases from V and 4 from J; bases not matched to a gene: 8. For the CDR3, the DNA is TGTGCCAGCAGCCCCCACGGGACAGGATCAGATACGCAGTATTTT. Amino acids: CASSPHGTGSDTQYF.

The genes are TRBV7-8 and TRBJ2-7; D possibly corresponds to TRBD2 (5 bases). Deletions cut 3 bases from V and 7 bases from J, with 16 bases between. This CDR3 comprises 14 residues. Germline CDR1 reads SGHVS; CDR2 reads FQNEAQ. CDR3 loop: CASSFFLRGGEQYF. CDR3 coding DNA: TGTGCCAGCAGCTTTTTCCTCCGGGGTGGGGAGCAGTACTTC. Together with reference TRBV7-8 and TRBJ2-7, the CDR3 gives the full variable domain: GAGVSQSPRYKVAKRGQDVALRCDPISGHVSLFWYQQALGQGPEFLTYFQNEAQLDKSGLPSDRFFAERPEGSVSTLKIQRTQQEDSAVYLCASSFFLRGGEQYFGPGTRLTVT.

The CDR3 reads CASMAGGNTGELFF. The CDR3 nucleotides are TGTGCCAGCATGGCAGGGGGAAACACCGGGGAGCTGTTTTTT. The chain couples TRBV28 to TRBJ2-2, with 7 bases identical to TRBD1. CDR3 length: 14 residues. Germline CDR1 and CDR2: MDHEN and SYDVKM. Germline trimming cut 7 bases from V and 2 bases from J; bases unmatched to any gene: 4.

This chain's CDR3 is CASRRSKNLFTEAFF. The CDR3 nucleotides are TGTGCCAGCCGGAGATCCAAGAACCTTTTTACTGAAGCTTTCTTT. This chain uses TRBV28 with TRBJ1-1; no reliable D call. The V gene lost 8 bases and the J gene lost 5 bases, with 21 bases spanning the gap. The germline CDR1 and CDR2 sequences are MDHEN and SYDVKM. The CDR3 is 15 amino acids.

The chain is built from TRBV7-2 and TRBJ2-5; 7 bases fit TRBD2. V was clipped by 3 bases and J by 11 bases; unmatched bases: 12. The CDR3 totals 14 residues. Germline loops: CDR1 SGHTA, CDR2 FQGNSA. CDR3 coding DNA: TGTGCCAGCAGCTTCAGCGGGACCTACGAGCGGCAGTACTTC. It yields the protein CASSFSGTYERQYF.

This clone was picked up one time. This rearrangement joins TRBV19 to TRBJ1-5, with a tentative D call TRBD1 (5 bases). The CDR3 is 13 amino acids. Between the trimmed V and J ends, which lost 3 bases and 7 bases, there was a span of 10 bases. Germline V gives CDR1 LNHDA, CDR2 SQIVND (reference sequence). The CDR3 spells CASSIGWGQPQHF. In DNA form, the CDR3 reads TGTGCCAGTAGTATCGGGTGGGGCCAGCCCCAGCATTTT. Drawing the rest from reference TRBV19 and TRBJ1-5, the complete variable domain is DGGITQSPKYLFRKEGQNVTLSCEQNLNHDAMYWYRQDPGQGLRLIYYSQIVNDFQKGDIAEGYSVSREKKESFPLTVTSAQKNPTAFYLCASSIGWGQPQHFGDGTRLSIL.

This chain joins TRBV7-8 and TRBJ1-4, with TRBD1 identical over 8 bases. The junction had 4 bases not matched to a gene; V was cut back by 3 bases and J by 7 bases. Germline CDR1 is SGHVS and CDR2 is FQNEAQ. CDR3 length: 14 residues. CDR3 in DNA: TGTGCCAGCAGCTTCAGGGGGCCGTTTGAAAAACTGTTTTTT. Its translation is CASSFRGPFEKLFF.

To note about this clone: Other nucleotide sequences from this sample produce the same CDR3. This chain joins TRBV19 and TRBJ1-1, with D tentatively TRBD1 (5 bases). This CDR3 spans 13 amino acids. The germline CDR1 and CDR2 sequences are LNHDA and SQIVND (reference sequence). The ends were cut back, 3 bases at V and 2 bases at J, with 7 bases in the middle. The CDR3 here is CASSIQGNTEAFF. CDR3 nucleotides: TGTGCCAGTAGTATCCAGGGCAACACTGAAGCTTTCTTT.

V usage is TRBV7-9 and J usage is TRBJ2-7; D is perhaps TRBD2 (6 bases). Trimming shortened V by 3 bases and J by 1 base, and 19 bases separated the two germline ends. The CDR3 totals 17 residues. Germline V gene lookup returns CDR1 SEHNR and CDR2 FQNEAQ (reference sequence). CDR3 protein: CASSFLPPGRISYEQYF. The CDR3 coding sequence is TGTGCCAGCAGCTTCCTCCCCCCAGGGAGGATTTCCTACGAGCAGTACTTC.

The rearrangement links TRBV5-1 to TRBJ2-3; TRBD2 matches at 8 bases. The CDR3 runs 15 residues. CDR1 is SGHRS and CDR2 is YFSETQ in the germline V gene. Trimming cost V 4 bases and J 6 bases; bases outside gene matches: 10. CDR3 sequence (DNA): TGCGCCAGCAGCACCCCCCCCCGGGGGGGGGATACGCAGTATTTT. Translation gives CASSTPPRGGDTQYF.

The genes are TRBV5-8 and TRBJ1-2; D unresolved. The germline V gene has CDR1 SGHTS and CDR2 YDEGEE. Trimming took 4 bases from V and 4 from J, leaving 14 bases between them. The CDR3 loop spans 14 amino acids. The DNA of the CDR3 is TGTGCCAGCAGCCACGGAACAGATTTCTATGGCTACACCTTC. Translation gives CASSHGTDFYGYTF.

J is TRBJ1-1 and V is TRBV28; TRBD1 might be the D (5 bases). V lost 4 bases and J lost 2, with 17 bases in between. CDR3 size: 16 residues. CDR1 and CDR2 from the germline V gene are MDHEN and SYDVKM. The DNA for the CDR3 is TGTGCCAGCAGTTCCCCCCCCGGGGGTGGCAACACTGAAGCTTTCTTT. Protein: CASSSPPGGGNTEAFF.

In DNA form, the CDR3 reads TGCGCCAGCAGCCAATCTGCCGGGATAGCCAGCTCCTACAATGAGCAGTTCTTC. Translated, it gives CASSQSAGIASSYNEQFF. The chain links TRBV4-1 to TRBJ2-1; D possibly corresponds to TRBD2 (5 bases). The CDR3 covers 18 residues. Germline-derived CDR1 and CDR2 are MGHRA and YSYEKL. The V gene lost 2 bases and the J gene lost 0 bases, with 17 bases spanning the gap.

The V and J genes are TRBV29-1 and TRBJ2-7; TRBD2 agrees at 7 bases. The CDR3 sequence is 16 residues long. The germline CDR1 and CDR2 sequences are SQVTM and ANQGSEA. The J segment lost 5 bases and the V segment lost 3 bases, leaving 16 bases of the junction unmatched. DNA for the CDR3: TGCAGCGTTGATACGGGGAGGGCGGGAAATCCTCACGAGCAGTACTTC. Protein sequence: CSVDTGRAGNPHEQYF.